This entry lists 25 T cell receptor beta chains sequenced from one sample in a study of CD8 T cells in Susac syndrome. Reverse transcription of about 0.45 to 1 ug RNA was performed with random hexamers. TCRdb reprocessed the immunoSEQ multiplex PCR reads via MiXCR and lists one record per CDR3 protein. This table has 200,000 to 250,000 distinct CDR3 sequences, about 95% appearing once. The sample taken for sequencing was CD4+ T cells from PBMCs. These receptors were collected from a human donor with multiple sclerosis.

The chain joins TRBV30 to TRBJ2-1, with D unresolved. Trimming stripped 3 bases from V and 9 bases from J, with 24 bases between. Germline V lookup: CDR1 GTSNPN, CDR2 SVGIG (reference sequence). This CDR3 region has 16 residues. The CDR3 DNA reads TGTGCCTGGAGCCAAAGGGCCAGCCGGGCGTTAGGTGAGCAGTTCTTC. It specifies CAWSQRASRALGEQFF.

Here the CDR3 reads CSASTSGRYEQYF. The CDR3 bases are TGCAGTGCTAGTACTAGCGGGAGATACGAGCAGTACTTC. The chain is built from TRBV20-1 and TRBJ2-7; 11 bases fit TRBD2. V lost 3 bases to trimming and J lost 4 bases; unmatched junction nucleotides: 2. The CDR3 has 13 amino acids. In germline, CDR1 is DFQATT, CDR2 SNEGSKA (reference sequence).

The rearrangement uses TRBV3-1 and TRBJ1-1; D remains ambiguous. Between the trimmed V and J ends, which lost 1 base and 10 bases, there was a span of 16 bases. The CDR3 spans 14 residues. Germline V gives CDR1 LGHDT, CDR2 YNNKEL (reference sequence). CDR3: CASSQGKGRGGAFF. The CDR3 DNA sequence: TGTGCCAGCAGCCAAGGTAAGGGTCGAGGTGGAGCTTTCTTT.

This sequence joins TRBV3-1 and TRBJ2-2; 7 positions agree with TRBD2. Germline CDR1 LGHDT, CDR2 YNNKEL (reference sequence). The CDR3 consists of 15 residues. Trimming removed 6 bases from V and 2 bases from J; junction bases left unmatched: 6. The CDR3 nucleotides read TGTGCCAGCAGTGAACGACTAGCCAACACCGGGGAGCTGTTTTTT. Amino acid sequence: CASSERLANTGELFF.

V is TRBV20-1 and J is TRBJ2-1, with D perhaps matching TRBD2 (5 bases). The CDR3 is 12 amino acids. Germline CDR1 is DFQATT and CDR2 is SNEGSKA (reference sequence). V shed 6 bases and J shed 7 bases, with 13 bases lying between them. CDR3 in DNA: TGCAGTGCGGTCCGGGGAATGAATGAGCAGTTCTTC. This encodes CSAVRGMNEQFF.

This chain connects TRBV15 to TRBJ1-2; D might be TRBD1 (6 bases). V dropped 0 bases and J dropped 3 bases, with 8 bases sitting between them. CDR1 and CDR2 from the germline V gene are LNHNV and YYDKDF (reference sequence). The CDR3 runs to 14 residues. In nucleotides, the CDR3 is TGTGCCACCAGCAGAGACAGGGGTGACTATGGCTACACCTTC. This sequence encodes CATSRDRGDYGYTF.

The genes are TRBV11-2 and TRBJ2-5, with D possibly matching TRBD2 (5 bases). Germline CDR1 reads SGHAT; CDR2 reads FQNNGV. Deletions cut 4 bases from V and 5 bases from J, with 20 bases between. This CDR3 is built from 16 residues. The CDR3 DNA follows: TGTGCCAGCAGCTCAACCAAGACCGGGATAGGGGAGACCCAGTACTTC. Its translation: CASSSTKTGIGETQYF.

The gene calls are TRBV20-1 and TRBJ1-6; 9 bases are shared with TRBD1. This CDR3 comprises 14 residues. Germline V lookup: CDR1 DFQATT, CDR2 SNEGSKA (reference sequence). J lost 8 bases, V lost 0 bases, and 2 bases had no gene match. CDR3 DNA sequence: TGCAGTGCTAGAGATAGGACAGGGGATTCACCCCTCCACTTT. This translates into CSARDRTGDSPLHF.

The chain combines TRBV7-2 with TRBJ1-4, with D unresolved. Trimming took 1 base from V and 4 from J, leaving 4 bases between them. In germline, CDR1 is SGHTA, CDR2 FQGNSA. The CDR3 is 13 residues long. This CDR3 is CASSLDRNEKLFF. In nucleotides, the CDR3 is TGTGCCAGCAGCTTAGACCGTAATGAAAAACTGTTTTTT.

The rearrangement joins TRBV18 to TRBJ2-7; a weak D match, TRBD1 (6 bases). Trimming left V 4 bases short and J 6 bases short, with 10 bases between. Germline loops: CDR1 KGHSH, CDR2 LQKENI. The CDR3 covers 12 residues. The DNA for the CDR3 is TGTGCCAGCTCACAACAGGGTCTCGAGCAGTACTTC. Its protein product is CASSQQGLEQYF.

This clonotype was seen just once. The chain couples TRBV5-4 to TRBJ2-5; 11 bases are shared with TRBD2. This CDR3 is 15 amino acids long. V was clipped by 4 bases and J by 2 bases; unmatched bases: 4. CDR1 and CDR2 from the germline V gene are SGHNT and YYREEE (reference sequence). The CDR3 spells CASSSRTSGQETQYF. Written as DNA, the CDR3 is TGTGCCAGCAGCAGCAGGACTAGCGGGCAAGAGACCCAGTACTTC.

V and J are TRBV28 and TRBJ2-7; 12 nucleotides line up with TRBD2. After removal of 3 bases from V and 6 bases from J, the junction contained 9 bases not matched to a gene. Germline V gene lookup returns CDR1 MDHEN and CDR2 SYDVKM. The CDR3 is 16 residues long. In nucleotides, the CDR3 is TGTGCCAGCAGTTTTGAGACTAGCGGGAGAAGAGGCGAGCAGTACTTC. This gives the protein CASSFETSGRRGEQYF.

This clonotype was seen only once. V usage is TRBV20-1 and J usage is TRBJ1-5; no firm D call. Trimming shortened V by 1 base and J by 4 bases, and 11 bases separated the two germline ends. Per germline, CDR1 DFQATT and CDR2 SNEGSKA (reference sequence). CDR3 length: 14 residues. The CDR3 region is CSARVGQTNQPQHF. The CDR3 DNA is TGCAGTGCTAGAGTAGGGCAGACAAATCAGCCCCAGCATTTT.

V usage is TRBV11-2 and J usage is TRBJ2-1, with no clear D. Trimming took off 2 bases at V and 6 bases at J, with 23 bases between the two ends. CDR1 is SGHAT and CDR2 is FQNNGV in the germline V gene. The length of the CDR3 is 18 residues. For the CDR3, the DNA is TGTGCCAGCAGCTTACCTCACCGGATTGGTAGACCCCCCAATGAGCAGTTCTTC. Translation: CASSLPHRIGRPPNEQFF. Full variable domain (rest looked up from reference TRBV11-2 and TRBJ2-1): EAGVAQSPRYKIIEKRQSVAFWCNPISGHATLYWYQQILGQGPKLLIQFQNNGVVDDSQLPKDRFSAERLKGVDSTLKIQPAKLEDSAVYLCASSLPHRIGRPPNEQFFGPGTRLTVL.

This clonotype was counted once. V usage is TRBV4-2 and J usage is TRBJ2-7; D might be TRBD1 or TRBD2, each matching 5 bases. Germline V gives CDR1 LGHNA, CDR2 YNFKEQ. V shed 0 bases and J shed 4 bases, with 13 bases lying between them. The CDR3 has 15 amino acids. CDR3: CASSQDSTGRYEQYF. The CDR3 DNA reads TGTGCCAGCAGCCAAGACTCCACGGGACGATACGAGCAGTACTTC.

The chain carries TRBV11-2 and TRBJ2-5; possible D gene TRBD2, 6 bases. V gave up 5 bases and J gave up 5 bases, with 12 bases separating them. Germline-derived CDR1 and CDR2 are SGHAT and FQNNGV. CDR3 length: 13 residues. The CDR3 coding sequence is TGTGCCAGCAGCCCGGAGGGCCGGGAGACCCAGTACTTC. It translates to CASSPEGRETQYF.

The chain couples TRBV7-2 to TRBJ1-2, with TRBD1 as a possible D gene (5 bases). V lost 1 base and J lost 4, with 10 bases in between. The germline V gene has CDR1 SGHTA and CDR2 FQGNSA. CDR3 length: 14 residues. The CDR3 reads CASSLGGEGYGYTF. For the CDR3, the DNA is TGTGCCAGCAGCTTAGGGGGGGAAGGCTATGGCTACACCTTC.

This clonotype has a single count. J is TRBJ2-2 and V is TRBV7-3, with D unclear. Germline V lookup: CDR1 SGHTA, CDR2 FQGTGA. The CDR3 has 13 amino acids. Trimming stripped 0 bases from V and 12 bases from J, with 11 bases between. The CDR3 DNA reads as TGTGCCAGCAGCTTAACCCCTACTCAGAAGCTGTTTTTT. Translated: CASSLTPTQKLFF.

V and J are TRBV14 and TRBJ1-2, with 7 bases fitting TRBD1. This CDR3 is built from 15 residues. With 1 base clipped from V and 4 bases from J, the junction kept 6 bases outside the gene matches. In germline, CDR1 is SGHDN, CDR2 FVKESK. CDR3 sequence (DNA): TGTGCCAGCAGCCAAGGACAGGGCCGCAGCTATGGCTACACCTTC. It specifies CASSQGQGRSYGYTF. Looking up the rest from reference TRBV14 and TRBJ1-2 gives the full variable domain: EAGVTQFPSHSVIEKGQTVTLRCDPISGHDNLYWYRRVMGKEIKFLLHFVKESKQDESGMPNNRFLAERTGGTYSTLKVQPAELEDSGVYFCASSQGQGRSYGYTFGSGTRLTVV.

The V gene is TRBV20-1, the J gene TRBJ2-7; TRBD1 is a possible D gene (6 bases). This CDR3 is 12 amino acids long. Germline V CDR1 and CDR2: DFQATT, SNEGSKA (reference sequence). V was trimmed by 5 bases and J by 3 bases, leaving 11 bases between them. The CDR3 reads CSAFYRDYEQYF. The CDR3 DNA reads TGCAGTGCTTTCTACAGGGACTACGAGCAGTACTTC.

The CDR3 sequence is CASSYSLGQGDGYGYTF. The CDR3 DNA sequence: TGTGCCAGCAGTTACTCGCTGGGACAGGGGGATGGCTATGGCTACACCTTC. This chain uses TRBV6-5 with TRBJ1-2; 11 positions match TRBD1. From germline, CDR1 is MNHEY and CDR2 SVGAGI. The J segment lost 4 bases and the V segment lost 0 bases, leaving 7 bases of the junction unmatched. The CDR3 is 17 residues long.

The chain recombines TRBV5-1 with TRBJ1-1; D not resolved. The V gene's germline CDR1 is SGHRS and CDR2 YFSETQ. The CDR3 consists of 13 residues. Trimming removed 0 bases at V and 6 bases at J, with 9 bases between. The CDR3 here is CASSLGYMAEAFF. The CDR3 DNA is TGCGCCAGCAGCTTGGGGTATATGGCTGAAGCTTTCTTT. The entire variable domain, with the rest obtained from reference TRBV5-1 and TRBJ1-1, is as follows: KAGVTQTPRYLIKTRGQQVTLSCSPISGHRSVSWYQQTPGQGLQFLFEYFSETQRNKGNFPGRFSGRQFSNSRSEMNVSTLELGDSALYLCASSLGYMAEAFFGQGTRLTVV.

V and J are TRBV28 and TRBJ1-5, with a weak D call TRBD1 (6 bases). This CDR3 comprises 14 residues. Germline CDR1 MDHEN, CDR2 SYDVKM. V lost 5 bases and J lost 3, with 11 bases in between. CDR3 nucleotides: TGTGCCAGCAGTCGAGGACAGTACAATCAGCCCCAGCATTTT. Translated: CASSRGQYNQPQHF.

The chain carries TRBV9 and TRBJ2-3; D is unclear. CDR1 and CDR2 from the germline V gene are SGDLS and YYNGEE. The V end lost 3 bases, the J end lost 3 bases, and 11 bases lay between the germline ends. CDR3 length equals 14 residues. This CDR3 reads CASSGVHATDTQYF. The CDR3 coding sequence is TGTGCCAGCAGCGGGGTTCACGCGACAGATACGCAGTATTTT. Filled out from reference TRBV9 and TRBJ2-3, the complete variable domain reads DSGVTQTPKHLITATGQRVTLRCSPRSGDLSVYWYQQSLDQGLQFLIQYYNGEERAKGNILERFSAQQFPDLHSELNLSSLELGDSALYFCASSGVHATDTQYFGPGTRLTVL.

V usage is TRBV20-1 and J usage is TRBJ1-1; 11 positions match TRBD1. Germline values: CDR1 DFQATT, CDR2 SNEGSKA (reference sequence). This CDR3 region has 14 residues. V dropped 3 bases and J dropped 4; count of bases not matched to a gene: 4. Here the CDR3 reads CSASGGTGGTEAFF. The CDR3 DNA reads as TGCAGTGCTAGTGGTGGGACAGGGGGCACTGAAGCTTTCTTT.